This note documents a single T cell receptor (beta chain) sequence. Its target is unknown. TRB cDNA libraries were made by UMI-labeled 5' RACE. TCRdb re-called the 5' RACE reads and catalogs CDR3 proteins one per entry, DNA excluded. The sample totals about 130,000 distinct CDR3 sequences. This entry is derived from a study of CXCR3-negative and CXCR3-positive naive CD8 T cells. Notes on the study in general: Naive cells positive for CXCR3 carried more hydrophobic TRB CDR3s than CXCR3-negative ones.

The CDR3 has 13 residues. Germline loops: CDR1 SGDLS, CDR2 YYNGEE. Sequenced material: naive CXCR3+ CD8+ T cells from blood. Indicated subset: CD45RO-CCR7+CD27+CD95- naive CD8+ T cells expressing CXCR3 (TNR3+). The genes are TRBV9 and TRBJ2-7; TCRdb gives TRBD2 as the D gene, but with no DNA this cannot be confirmed. The clonotype comes from a human donor in good health. Some clones in this sample may be carry-over from other donors' samples. CDR3 sequence reads: CASSPRGVYEQYF. Drawing the rest from reference TRBV9 and TRBJ2-7, the complete variable domain is DSGVTQTPKHLITATGQRVTLRCSPRSGDLSVYWYQQSLDQGLQFLIQYYNGEERAKGNILERFSAQQFPDLHSELNLSSLELGDSALYFCASSPRGVYEQYFGPGTRLTVT.